The T cell receptor (beta chain) described here comes from a study of radiotherapy plus CTLA-4 blockade in lung cancer. Germline CDR1 is MNHNS and CDR2 is SASEGT. CDR3 length: 16 amino acids. V gave up 3 bases and J gave up 4 bases, with 19 bases separating them. General study findings and limits: Per reports, early blood T cell clone dynamics, plus interferon-beta, forecast response most strongly. Clones derived from tumor TCRs expanded in blood after radiotherapy plus ipilimumab.

The data were produced by immunoSEQ multiplex PCR, yet TCRdb's version contains in-frame clones alone and is incomplete. The sample consists of more than 90,000 clones, almost 90% of them appearing once. Comments on this clone: Its antigen remains unidentified.

Sequences were derived from peripheral blood, sampled from a patient treated with radiotherapy plus ipilimumab. This receptor was obtained from a human donor with non-small cell lung cancer that progressed on radiotherapy plus ipilimumab. This sequence joins TRBV6-1 and TRBJ2-7; D is unclear. The CDR3 DNA sequence: TGTGCCAGCAGTGACCCCGAGGACCAAGATTGGTACGAGCAGTACTTC. It specifies CASSDPEDQDWYEQYF.